This T cell receptor beta chain came from a study of monozygotic twins with inflammatory bowel disease. TCRdb processed the 5' RACE reads again and assigns one entry to each CDR3 protein, with no DNA. The data include around 410,000 distinct CDR3 sequences; the top ten clones carry around 2.4%. The clonotype was recovered from a human donor with ulcerative colitis or Crohn's disease, or a healthy co-twin of an affected twin (not recorded which). The sample consisted of blood.

This CDR3 reads CAWGSGGELFF. The chain carries TRBV30 and TRBJ2-2. In germline, CDR1 is GTSNPN, CDR2 SVGIG (reference sequence). CDR3 length: 11 amino acids.